This TCR beta chain is from a study of T cells after yellow fever vaccination. This clonotype appeared many times. Germline values: CDR1 SQVTM, CDR2 ANQGSEA. The CDR3 has 13 amino acids. The ends were cut back, 7 bases at V and 1 base at J, with 13 bases in the middle. Each CDR3 protein gets one entry after TCRdb re-called the 5' RACE reads with MiXCR. The sample consists of around 320,000 distinct CDR3 sequences, about 4.5% of them appearing once. The chain joins TRBV29-1 to TRBJ1-1, with D hard to call. The source of this sequence is a man aged 18 to 30 who received the YFV17D yellow fever vaccine. Sequencing was performed on PBMCs, taken 15 days after the yellow fever booster vaccination. CDR3 residues: CSGWRVGNTEAFF. The CDR3 DNA is TGCAGCGGTTGGAGAGTGGGGAACACTGAAGCTTTCTTT.